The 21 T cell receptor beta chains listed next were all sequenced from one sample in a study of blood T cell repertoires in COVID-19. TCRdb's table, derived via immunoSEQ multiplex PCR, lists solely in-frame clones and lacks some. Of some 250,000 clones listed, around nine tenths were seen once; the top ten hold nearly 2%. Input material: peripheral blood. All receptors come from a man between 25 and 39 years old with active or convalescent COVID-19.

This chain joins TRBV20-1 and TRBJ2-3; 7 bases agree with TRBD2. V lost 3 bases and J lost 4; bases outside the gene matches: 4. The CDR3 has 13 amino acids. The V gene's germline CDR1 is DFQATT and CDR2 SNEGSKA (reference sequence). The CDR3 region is CSASSSGADTQYF. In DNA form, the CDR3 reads TGCAGTGCTAGTTCCAGCGGGGCAGATACGCAGTATTTT.

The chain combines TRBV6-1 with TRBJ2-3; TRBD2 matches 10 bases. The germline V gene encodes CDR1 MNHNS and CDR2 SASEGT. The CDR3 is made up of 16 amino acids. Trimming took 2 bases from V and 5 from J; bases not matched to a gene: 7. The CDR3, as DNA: TGTGCCAGCAGTGAAAGTCTAGCGGGGGCCGGAGATACGCAGTATTTT. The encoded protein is CASSESLAGAGDTQYF.

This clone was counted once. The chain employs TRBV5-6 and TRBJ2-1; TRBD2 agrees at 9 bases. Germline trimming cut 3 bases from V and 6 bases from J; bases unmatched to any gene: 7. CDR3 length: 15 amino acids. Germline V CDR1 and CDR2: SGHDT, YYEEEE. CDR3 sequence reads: CASSYGGGAGNEQFF. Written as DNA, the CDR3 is TGTGCCAGCAGCTACGGCGGGGGGGCGGGCAATGAGCAGTTCTTC.

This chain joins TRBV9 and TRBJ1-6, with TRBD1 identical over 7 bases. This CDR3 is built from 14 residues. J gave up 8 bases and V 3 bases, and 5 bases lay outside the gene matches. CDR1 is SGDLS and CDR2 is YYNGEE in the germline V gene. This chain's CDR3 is CASSGRQGDSPLHF. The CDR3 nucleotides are TGTGCCAGCAGCGGACGACAGGGTGATTCACCCCTCCACTTT.

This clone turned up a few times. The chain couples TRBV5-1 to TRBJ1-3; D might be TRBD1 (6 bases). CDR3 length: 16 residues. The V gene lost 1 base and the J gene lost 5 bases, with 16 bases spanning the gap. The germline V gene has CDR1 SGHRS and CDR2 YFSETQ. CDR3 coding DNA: TGCGCCAGCAGCTTGTCGGGGACAACTACACGAAACACCATATATTTT. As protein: CASSLSGTTTRNTIYF.

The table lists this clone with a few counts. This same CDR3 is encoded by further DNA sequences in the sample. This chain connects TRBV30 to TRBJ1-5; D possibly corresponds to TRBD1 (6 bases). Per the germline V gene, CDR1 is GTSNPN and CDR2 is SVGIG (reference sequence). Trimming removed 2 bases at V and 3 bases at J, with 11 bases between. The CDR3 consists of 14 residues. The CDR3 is CAWSPTGNNQPQHF. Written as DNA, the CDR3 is TGTGCCTGGAGTCCAACAGGGAACAATCAGCCCCAGCATTTT. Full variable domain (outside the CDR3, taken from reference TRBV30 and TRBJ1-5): SQTIHQWPATLVQPVGSPLSLECTVEGTSNPNLYWYRQAAGRGLQLLFYSVGIGQISSEVPQNLSASRPQDRQFILSSKKLLLSDSGFYLCAWSPTGNNQPQHFGDGTRLSIL.

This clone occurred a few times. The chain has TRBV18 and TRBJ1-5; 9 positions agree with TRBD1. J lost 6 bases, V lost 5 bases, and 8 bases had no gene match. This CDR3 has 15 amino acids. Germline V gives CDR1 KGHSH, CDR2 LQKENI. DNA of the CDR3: TGTGCCAGCTCAATAGGACAGGGGATCTCTCAGCCCCAGCATTTT. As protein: CASSIGQGISQPQHF.

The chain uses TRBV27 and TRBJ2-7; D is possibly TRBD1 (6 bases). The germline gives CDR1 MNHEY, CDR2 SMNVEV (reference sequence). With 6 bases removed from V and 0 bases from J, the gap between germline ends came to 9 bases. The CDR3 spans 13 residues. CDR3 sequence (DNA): TGTGCCAGCAGCAGGGGCTTCTCCTACGAGCAGTACTTC. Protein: CASSRGFSYEQYF.

CDR3 sequence reads: CASSGLGQTGVNYGYTF. The CDR3 DNA is TGTGCCAGCAGCGGACTCGGACAGACAGGGGTAAACTATGGCTACACCTTC. The V call is TRBV9, the J call TRBJ1-2; 8 bases match TRBD1. The CDR3 consists of 17 residues. Germline V lookup: CDR1 SGDLS, CDR2 YYNGEE. The J segment lost 2 bases and the V segment lost 3 bases, leaving 12 bases of the junction unmatched.

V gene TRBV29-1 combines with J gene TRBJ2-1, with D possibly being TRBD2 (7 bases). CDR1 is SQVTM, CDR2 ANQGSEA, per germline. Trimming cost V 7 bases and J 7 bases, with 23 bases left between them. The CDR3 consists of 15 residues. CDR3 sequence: CSAVYGGGASNEQFF. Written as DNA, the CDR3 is TGCAGCGCTGTTTACGGTGGGGGGGCTAGTAATGAGCAGTTCTTC.

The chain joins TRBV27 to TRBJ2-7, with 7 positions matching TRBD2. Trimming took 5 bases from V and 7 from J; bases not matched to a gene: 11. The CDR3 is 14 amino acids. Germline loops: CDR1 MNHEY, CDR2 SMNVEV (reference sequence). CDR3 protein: CASSSGTVFAEQYF. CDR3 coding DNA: TGTGCCAGCAGTAGCGGGACCGTTTTTGCGGAGCAGTACTTC.

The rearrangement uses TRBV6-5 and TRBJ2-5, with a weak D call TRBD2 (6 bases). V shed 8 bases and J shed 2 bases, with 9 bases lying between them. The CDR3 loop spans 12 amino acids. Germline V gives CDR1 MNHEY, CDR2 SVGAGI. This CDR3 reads CASGGTQETQYF. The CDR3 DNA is TGTGCCAGCGGGGGGACGCAAGAGACCCAGTACTTC.

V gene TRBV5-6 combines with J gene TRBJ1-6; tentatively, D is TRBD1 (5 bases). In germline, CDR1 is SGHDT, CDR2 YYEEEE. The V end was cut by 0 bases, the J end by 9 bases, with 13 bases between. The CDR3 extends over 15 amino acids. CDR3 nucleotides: TGTGCCAGCAGCTTGGGCGGGGGAAGAATTTCACCCCTCCACTTT. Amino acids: CASSLGGGRISPLHF.

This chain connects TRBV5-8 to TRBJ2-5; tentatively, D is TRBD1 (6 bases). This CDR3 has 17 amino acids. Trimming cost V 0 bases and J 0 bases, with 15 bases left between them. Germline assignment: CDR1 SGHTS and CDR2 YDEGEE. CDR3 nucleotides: TGTGCCAGCAGCTTGGCTAACAGGGCTCCGTACCAAGAGACCCAGTACTTC. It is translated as CASSLANRAPYQETQYF.

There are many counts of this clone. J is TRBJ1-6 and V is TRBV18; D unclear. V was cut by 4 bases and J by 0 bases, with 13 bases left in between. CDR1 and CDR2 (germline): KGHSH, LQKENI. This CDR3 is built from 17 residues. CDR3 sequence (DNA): TGTGCCAGCTCACTAGCCCGGATAAGCTCCTATAATTCACCCCTCCACTTT. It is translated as CASSLARISSYNSPLHF.

The CDR3 loop reads CASSRDRATGELFF. The CDR3 nucleotides read TGCGCCAGCAGTAGAGACAGGGCAACCGGGGAGCTGTTTTTT. This sequence joins TRBV5-1 and TRBJ2-2; 7 bases map to TRBD1. The ends lost 5 bases at V and 5 bases at J; junction bases unmatched: 6. Germline V lookup: CDR1 SGHRS, CDR2 YFSETQ. CDR3 length: 14 residues.

The CDR3 sequence is CASSIGLGGRGNQPQHF. The CDR3 coding sequence is TGTGCCAGTAGTATAGGCCTGGGAGGGAGGGGCAATCAGCCCCAGCATTTT. The V call is TRBV19, the J call TRBJ1-5; no definite D call. V was pared by 1 base and J by 2 bases, with 15 bases between. Germline CDR1 reads LNHDA; CDR2 reads SQIVND (reference sequence). This CDR3 spans 17 amino acids.

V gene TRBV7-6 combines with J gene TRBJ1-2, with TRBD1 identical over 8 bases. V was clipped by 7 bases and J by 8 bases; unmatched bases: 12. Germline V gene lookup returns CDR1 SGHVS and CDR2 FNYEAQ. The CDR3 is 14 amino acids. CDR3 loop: CASTATGEFGGYTF. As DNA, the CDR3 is TGTGCCAGCACGGCGACAGGGGAGTTTGGCGGCTACACCTTC. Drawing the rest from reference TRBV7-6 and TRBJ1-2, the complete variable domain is GAGVSQSPRYKVTKRGQDVALRCDPISGHVSLYWYRQALGQGPEFLTYFNYEAQQDKSGLPNDRFSAERPEGSISTLTIQRTEQRDSAMYRCASTATGEFGGYTFGSGTRLTVV.

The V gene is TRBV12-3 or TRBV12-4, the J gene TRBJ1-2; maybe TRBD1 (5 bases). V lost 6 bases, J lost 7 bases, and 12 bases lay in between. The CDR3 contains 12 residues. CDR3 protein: CASSAGWVGYTF. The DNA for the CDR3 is TGTGCCAGCAGCGCAGGGTGGGTTGGCTACACCTTC.

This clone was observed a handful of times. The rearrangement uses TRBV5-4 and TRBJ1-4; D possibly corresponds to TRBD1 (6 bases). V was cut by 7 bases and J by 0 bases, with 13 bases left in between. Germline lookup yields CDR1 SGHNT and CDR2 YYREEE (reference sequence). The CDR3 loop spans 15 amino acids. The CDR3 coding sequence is TGTGCCAGCCACGGTGGGGGCTCAACTAATGAAAAACTGTTTTTT. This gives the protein CASHGGGSTNEKLFF.

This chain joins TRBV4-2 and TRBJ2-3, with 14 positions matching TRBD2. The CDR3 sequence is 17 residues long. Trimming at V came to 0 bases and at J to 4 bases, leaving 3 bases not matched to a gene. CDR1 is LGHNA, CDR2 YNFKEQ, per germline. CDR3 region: CASSQDLGLAGADTQYF. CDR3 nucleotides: TGTGCCAGCAGCCAAGATTTGGGACTAGCGGGGGCAGATACGCAGTATTTT.